The next 8 T cell receptor beta chains were all read from a single sample in a study of identical twins. TCRdb passed the 5' RACE reads through MiXCR, listing each CDR3 protein once. The sample carries more than 350,000 distinct CDR3 sequences, approximately 8.8% recorded once. The sample taken for sequencing was naive T cells sorted from blood. The receptors were sampled from a woman in her 50s in good health.

This clonotype was detected only a few times. The CDR3 DNA reads as TGCGCCAGCAGCCCAGTCTACCGTGCTGCGGAAGCCAAAAACATTCAGTACTTC. It is translated as CASSPVYRAAEAKNIQYF. This chain joins TRBV5-1 and TRBJ2-4; no reliable D call. This CDR3 has 18 residues. Trimming left V 4 bases short and J 0 bases short, with 20 bases between. Looked up from germline, CDR1 is SGHRS and CDR2 is YFSETQ.

This chain uses TRBV12-3 or TRBV12-4 with TRBJ2-7; D call uncertain. The length of the CDR3 is 15 residues. V was pared by 3 bases and J by 4 bases, with 16 bases between. This CDR3 reads CASSFLGRSNYEQYF. DNA of the CDR3: TGTGCCAGCAGTTTCCTGGGCCGGAGTAATTACGAGCAGTACTTC.

This clonotype came up a few times. V is TRBV12-3 or TRBV12-4 and J is TRBJ2-5, with D perhaps matching TRBD2 (5 bases). Trimming left V 0 bases short and J 5 bases short, with 7 bases between. The CDR3 sequence is 13 residues long. This chain's CDR3 is CASSLADWETQYF. CDR3 DNA sequence: TGTGCCAGCAGTTTAGCGGACTGGGAGACCCAGTACTTC.

This clonotype occurred a few times. The CDR3 reads CASSLPSAARSYNEQFF. The CDR3 nucleotides read TGCGCCAGCAGCTTGCCCAGCGCGGCCCGCTCCTACAATGAGCAGTTCTTC. V is TRBV5-1 and J is TRBJ2-1; D gene unclear. CDR3 length equals 17 residues. Germline loops: CDR1 SGHRS, CDR2 YFSETQ. Trimming stripped 1 base from V and 0 bases from J, with 14 bases between.

This clonotype has a handful of counts. The chain links TRBV19 to TRBJ2-1; 13 bases are a match to TRBD2. V was clipped by 3 bases and J by 9 bases; unmatched bases: 5. The CDR3 contains 15 residues. The V gene's germline CDR1 is LNHDA and CDR2 SQIVND (reference sequence). The DNA for the CDR3 is TGTGCCAGTAGTATTTGGGGACTAGCGGGGACTGAGCAGTTCTTC. Amino acid sequence: CASSIWGLAGTEQFF.

The chain employs TRBV10-1 and TRBJ2-7; D unclear. The V end lost 4 bases, the J end lost 1 base, and 5 bases lay between the germline ends. Looked up from germline, CDR1 is WNHNN and CDR2 is SYGVQD (reference sequence). The CDR3 length is 12 residues. The CDR3 reads CASSAGSYEQYF. The CDR3, as DNA: TGCGCCAGCAGTGCCGGATCCTACGAGCAGTACTTC.

This clonotype was recorded at least ten times. V and J are TRBV7-8 and TRBJ2-3; TRBD2 might be the D (5 bases). This CDR3 comprises 13 residues. Trimming removed 5 bases at V and 6 bases at J, with 12 bases between. The germline V gene has CDR1 SGHVS and CDR2 FQNEAQ. CDR3 sequence: CASSTRTGDTQYF. CDR3 nucleotides: TGTGCCAGCAGCACGCGGACTGGCGATACGCAGTATTTT.

This clonotype appeared a few times. This sequence joins TRBV24-1 and TRBJ2-1; either TRBD1 or TRBD2 may supply D (5 bases each). CDR1 and CDR2 from the germline V gene are KGHDR and SFDVKD. Trimming left V 11 bases short and J 6 bases short, with 13 bases between. CDR3 length equals 12 residues. This chain's CDR3 is CAIARGRNEQFF. CDR3 bases: TGTGCCATCGCTCGGGGCCGCAATGAGCAGTTCTTC.